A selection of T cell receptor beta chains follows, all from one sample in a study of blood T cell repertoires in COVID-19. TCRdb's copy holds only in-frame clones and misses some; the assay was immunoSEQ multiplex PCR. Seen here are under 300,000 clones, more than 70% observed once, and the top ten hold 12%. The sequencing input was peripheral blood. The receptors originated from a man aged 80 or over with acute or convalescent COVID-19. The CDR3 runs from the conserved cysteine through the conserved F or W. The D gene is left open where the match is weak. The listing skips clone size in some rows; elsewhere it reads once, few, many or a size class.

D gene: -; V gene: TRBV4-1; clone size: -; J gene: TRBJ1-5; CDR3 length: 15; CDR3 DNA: TGCGCCAGCAGCCAAACGGAGGGAGGTAAACAGCCCCAGCATTTT; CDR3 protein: CASSQTEGGKQPQHF
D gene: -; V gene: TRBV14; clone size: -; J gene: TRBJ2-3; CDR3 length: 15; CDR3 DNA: TGTGCCAGCAGCCTGGACTTGGCGGCGGGGACTACGCAGTATTTT; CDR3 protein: CASSLDLAAGTTQYF
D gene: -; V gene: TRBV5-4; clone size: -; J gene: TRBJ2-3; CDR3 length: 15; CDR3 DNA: TGTGCCAGCAGCTTGACTGGCGGAGGCACAGATACGCAGTATTTT; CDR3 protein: CASSLTGGGTDTQYF
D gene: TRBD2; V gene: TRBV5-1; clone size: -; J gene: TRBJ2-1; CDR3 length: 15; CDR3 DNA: TGCGCCAGCAGCCAGACTAGCGGGAGCTACAATGAGCAGTTCTTC; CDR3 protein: CASSQTSGSYNEQFF
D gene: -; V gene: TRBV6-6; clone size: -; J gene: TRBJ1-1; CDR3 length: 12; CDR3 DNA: TGTGCCAGCGGACTCATGAACACTGAAGCTTTCTTT; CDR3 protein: CASGLMNTEAFF
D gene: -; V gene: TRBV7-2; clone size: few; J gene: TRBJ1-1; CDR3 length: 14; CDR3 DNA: TGTGCCAGCCGCAAGGGAGCCATGAACACTGAAGCTTTCTTT; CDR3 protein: CASRKGAMNTEAFF
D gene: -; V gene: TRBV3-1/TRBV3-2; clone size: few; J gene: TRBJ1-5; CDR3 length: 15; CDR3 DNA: TGTGCCAGCAGCCAAGGACCAGGTAGCAATCAGCCCCAGCATTTT; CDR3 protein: CASSQGPGSNQPQHF
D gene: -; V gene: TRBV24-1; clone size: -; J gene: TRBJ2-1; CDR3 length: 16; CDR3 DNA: TGTGCCACCAGTGATGTTGTGGGGGCTTCCTACAATGAGCAGTTCTTC; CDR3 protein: CATSDVVGASYNEQFF
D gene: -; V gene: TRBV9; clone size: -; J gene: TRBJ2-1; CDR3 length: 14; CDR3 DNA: TGTGCCAGCAGCGTAGGACTTGCGAGGGGGGAGCAGTTCTTC; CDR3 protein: CASSVGLARGEQFF
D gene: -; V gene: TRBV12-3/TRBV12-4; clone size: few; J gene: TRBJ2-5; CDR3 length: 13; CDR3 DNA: TGTGCCAGCAGTTTAACAGACCAAGAGACCCAGTACTTC; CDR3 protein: CASSLTDQETQYF
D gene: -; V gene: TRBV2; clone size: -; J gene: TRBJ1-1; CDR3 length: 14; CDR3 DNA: TGTGCCAGCAGTGAAAAGGGGATGAACACTGAAGCTTTCTTT; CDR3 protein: CASSEKGMNTEAFF
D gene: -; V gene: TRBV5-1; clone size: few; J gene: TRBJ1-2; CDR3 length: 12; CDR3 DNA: TGCGCCAGCAGCTTGGACAGGAATGGCTACACCTTC; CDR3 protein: CASSLDRNGYTF
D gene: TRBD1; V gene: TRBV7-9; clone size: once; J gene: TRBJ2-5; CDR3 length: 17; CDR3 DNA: TGTGCCAGCAGCCCAACTTCCGGGACAGGGAAGCAAGAGACCCAGTACTTC; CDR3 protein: CASSPTSGTGKQETQYF
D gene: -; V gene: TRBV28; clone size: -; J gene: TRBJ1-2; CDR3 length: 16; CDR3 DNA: TGTGCCAGCAGCCTCCCCGGCCGGGGACTGGTCTATGGCTACACCTTC; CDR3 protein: CASSLPGRGLVYGYTF
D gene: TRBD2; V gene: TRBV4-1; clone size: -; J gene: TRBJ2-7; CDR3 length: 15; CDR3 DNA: TGCGCCAGCAGCCAAGACCCTAGCGGGAGGAGGGAGCAGTACTTC; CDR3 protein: CASSQDPSGRREQYF
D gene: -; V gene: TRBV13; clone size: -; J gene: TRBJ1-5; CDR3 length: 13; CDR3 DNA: TGTGCCAGCAGCTTCCGCCGGGGACAGCCCCAGCATTTT; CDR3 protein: CASSFRRGQPQHF
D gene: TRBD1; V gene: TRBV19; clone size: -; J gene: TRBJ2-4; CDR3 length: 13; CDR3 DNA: TGTGCCAGTAGTCCCACAGGGGTTTACATTCAGTACTTC; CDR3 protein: CASSPTGVYIQYF
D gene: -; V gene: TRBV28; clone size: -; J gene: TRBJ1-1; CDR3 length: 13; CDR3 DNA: TGTGCCAGCAACACGGGACATACGACTGAAGCTTTCTTT; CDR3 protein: CASNTGHTTEAFF
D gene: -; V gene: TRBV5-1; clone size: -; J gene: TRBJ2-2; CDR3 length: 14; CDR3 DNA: TGCGCCAGCAGCCCACGGGAAAACACCGGGGAGCTGTTTTTT; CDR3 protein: CASSPRENTGELFF
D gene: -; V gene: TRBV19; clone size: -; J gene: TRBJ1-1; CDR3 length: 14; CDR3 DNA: TGTGCCAGTACCCCGAGACAGGAAGGGGCTGAAGCTTTCTTT; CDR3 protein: CASTPRQEGAEAFF
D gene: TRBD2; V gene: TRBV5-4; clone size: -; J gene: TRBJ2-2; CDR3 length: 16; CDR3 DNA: TGTGCCAGCAGCTTGGGGGGTAGCGGGGGAACCGGGGAGCTGTTTTTT; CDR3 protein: CASSLGGSGGTGELFF
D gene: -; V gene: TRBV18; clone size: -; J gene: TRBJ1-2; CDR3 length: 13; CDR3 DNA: TGTGCCAGCTCAGCCGACCCAAGCGGTGGCTACACCTTC; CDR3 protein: CASSADPSGGYTF
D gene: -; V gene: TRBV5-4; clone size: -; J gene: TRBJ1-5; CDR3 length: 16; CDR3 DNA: TGTGCCAGCAGCTTAGGTGGGGCGCGGAGCAATCAGCCCCAGCATTTT; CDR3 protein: CASSLGGARSNQPQHF
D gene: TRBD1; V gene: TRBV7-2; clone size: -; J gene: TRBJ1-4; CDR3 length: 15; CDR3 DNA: TGTGCCAGCAGCCGGGACAGGGGGCGTAGTGAAAAACTGTTTTTT; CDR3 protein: CASSRDRGRSEKLFF
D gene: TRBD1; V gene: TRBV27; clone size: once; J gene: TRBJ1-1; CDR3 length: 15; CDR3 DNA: TGTGCCAGCAGTTTAGGGACAGGGGCAAACACTGAAGCTTTCTTT; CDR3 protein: CASSLGTGANTEAFF
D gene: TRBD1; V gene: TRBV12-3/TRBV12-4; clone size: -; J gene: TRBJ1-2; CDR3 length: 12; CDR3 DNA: TGTGCCAGCACCTGGACAGGGTATGGCTACACCTTC; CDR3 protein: CASTWTGYGYTF
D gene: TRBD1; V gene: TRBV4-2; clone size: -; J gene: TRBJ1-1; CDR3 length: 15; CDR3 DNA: TGTGCCACCGGGGGGACAGGGAATCTGAGGACTGAAGCTTTCTTT; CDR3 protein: CATGGTGNLRTEAFF
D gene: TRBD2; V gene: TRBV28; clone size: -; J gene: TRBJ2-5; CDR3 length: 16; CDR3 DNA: TGTGCCAGCAGTTTGACTAGCGGGAGGGCGGAAGAGACCCAGTACTTC; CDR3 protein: CASSLTSGRAEETQYF
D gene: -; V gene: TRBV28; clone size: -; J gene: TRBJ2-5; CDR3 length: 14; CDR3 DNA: TGTGCCAGCAGGACTATGACGGCGCAAGAGACCCAGTACTTC; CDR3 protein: CASRTMTAQETQYF
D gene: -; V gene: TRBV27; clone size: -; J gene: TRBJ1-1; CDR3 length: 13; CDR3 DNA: TGTGCCAGCAGTTTAGTGGCAAACACTGAAGCTTTCTTT; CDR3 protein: CASSLVANTEAFF
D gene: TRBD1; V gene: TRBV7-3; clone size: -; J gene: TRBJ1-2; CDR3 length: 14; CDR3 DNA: TGTGCCAGCAGTAACACAGGGGACTCCTATGGCTACACCTTC; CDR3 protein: CASSNTGDSYGYTF
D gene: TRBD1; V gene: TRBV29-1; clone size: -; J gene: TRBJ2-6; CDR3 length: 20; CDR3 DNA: TGCAGCGTTGAAGCCAGCCGGGACTGGGACAGGGGCTCTGGGGCCAACGTCCTGACTTTC; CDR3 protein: CSVEASRDWDRGSGANVLTF
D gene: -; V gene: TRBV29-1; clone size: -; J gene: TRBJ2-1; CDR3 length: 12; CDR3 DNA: TGCAGCGCCGAGAGGACCTACAATGAGCAGTTCTTC; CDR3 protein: CSAERTYNEQFF
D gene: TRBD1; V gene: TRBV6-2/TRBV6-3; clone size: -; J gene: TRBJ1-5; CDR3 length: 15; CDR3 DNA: TGTGCCAGCAGTTACGACAGGGGTTTTAGTGGGCCCCAGCATTTT; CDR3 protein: CASSYDRGFSGPQHF
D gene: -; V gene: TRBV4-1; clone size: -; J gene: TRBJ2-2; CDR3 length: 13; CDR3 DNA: TGCGCCAGCAGCCTGGGACAAACCGGGGAGCTGTTTTTT; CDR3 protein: CASSLGQTGELFF
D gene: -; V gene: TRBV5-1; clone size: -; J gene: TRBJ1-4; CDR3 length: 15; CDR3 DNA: TGCGCCAGCAGCTTTCGGGGGAATAGGGGTGAAAAACTGTTTTTT; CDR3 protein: CASSFRGNRGEKLFF
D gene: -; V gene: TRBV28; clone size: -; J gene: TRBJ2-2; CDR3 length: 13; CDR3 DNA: TGTGCCACGGGGTGGAAGAACACCGGGGAGCTGTTTTTT; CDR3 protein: CATGWKNTGELFF
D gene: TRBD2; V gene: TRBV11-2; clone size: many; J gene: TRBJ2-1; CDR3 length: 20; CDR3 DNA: TGTGCCAGCAGCTTAGATAGGTGGGGACTAGCGGGAGGTGGCTACAATGAGCAGTTCTTC; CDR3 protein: CASSLDRWGLAGGGYNEQFF
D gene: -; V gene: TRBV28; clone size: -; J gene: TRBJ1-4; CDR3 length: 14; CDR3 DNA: TGTGCCAGCAGTTTATCCGGGGGGCTGGAAAAACTGTTTTTT; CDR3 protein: CASSLSGGLEKLFF
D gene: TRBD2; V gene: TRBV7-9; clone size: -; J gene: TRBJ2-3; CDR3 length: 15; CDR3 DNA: TGTGCCGTAGCCGAGGGCTCGGGAGGAGCAGATACGCAGTATTTT; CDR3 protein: CAVAEGSGGADTQYF
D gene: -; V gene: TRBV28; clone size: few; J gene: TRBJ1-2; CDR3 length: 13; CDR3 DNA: TGTGCCAGCAGTTTAACGGGGAGCTATGGCTACACCTTC; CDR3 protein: CASSLTGSYGYTF
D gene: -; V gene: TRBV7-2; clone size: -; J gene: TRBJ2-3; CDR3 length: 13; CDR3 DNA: TGTGCCAGCAGCTTAGCGCTCGACAGACCGCAGTATTTT; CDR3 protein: CASSLALDRPQYF
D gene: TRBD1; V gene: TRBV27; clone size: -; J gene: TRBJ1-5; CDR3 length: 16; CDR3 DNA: TGTGCCAGCAGGACAGGGGGGTTCGCGCTAGGACAGCCCCAGCATTTT; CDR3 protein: CASRTGGFALGQPQHF
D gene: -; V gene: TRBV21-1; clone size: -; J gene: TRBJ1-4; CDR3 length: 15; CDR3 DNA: TGTGCCAGCACCCCCGGGGGACAGGAGAATGAAAAACTGTTTTTT; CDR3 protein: CASTPGGQENEKLFF
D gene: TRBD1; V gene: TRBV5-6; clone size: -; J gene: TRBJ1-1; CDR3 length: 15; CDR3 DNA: TGTGCCAGCAGTCCCTCGGACAGGGATGGCACTGAAGCTTTCTTT; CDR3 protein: CASSPSDRDGTEAFF
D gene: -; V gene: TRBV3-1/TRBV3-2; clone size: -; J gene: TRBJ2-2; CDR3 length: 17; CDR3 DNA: TGTGCCAGCAGCCGGTTTACAACGCCGTCGAACACCGGGGAGCTGTTTTTT; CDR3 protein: CASSRFTTPSNTGELFF
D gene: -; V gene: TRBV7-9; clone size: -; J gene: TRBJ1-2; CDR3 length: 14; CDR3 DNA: TGTGCCAGCAGCTTAGAACTGACACCGTATGGCTACACCTTC; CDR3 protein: CASSLELTPYGYTF
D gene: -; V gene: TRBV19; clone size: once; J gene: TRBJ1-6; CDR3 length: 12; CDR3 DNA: TGTGCCAGTAGTATGGCCCTCCAGCCCCTCCACTTT; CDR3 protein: CASSMALQPLHF